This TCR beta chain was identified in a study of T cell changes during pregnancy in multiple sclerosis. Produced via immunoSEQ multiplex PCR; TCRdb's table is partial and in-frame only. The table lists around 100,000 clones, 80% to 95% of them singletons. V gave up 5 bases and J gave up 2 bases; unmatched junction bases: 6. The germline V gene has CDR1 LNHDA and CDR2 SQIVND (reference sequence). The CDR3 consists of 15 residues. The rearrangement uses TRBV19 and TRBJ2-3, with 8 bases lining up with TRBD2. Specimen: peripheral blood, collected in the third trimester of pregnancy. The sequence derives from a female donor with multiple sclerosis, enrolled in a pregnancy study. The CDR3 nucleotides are TGTGCCAGTAGTTCCAGCGGGGGCTACACAGATACGCAGTATTTT. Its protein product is CASSSSGGYTDTQYF. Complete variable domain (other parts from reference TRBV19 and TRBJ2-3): DGGITQSPKYLFRKEGQNVTLSCEQNLNHDAMYWYRQDPGQGLRLIYYSQIVNDFQKGDIAEGYSVSREKKESFPLTVTSAQKNPTAFYLCASSSSGGYTDTQYFGPGTRLTVL.